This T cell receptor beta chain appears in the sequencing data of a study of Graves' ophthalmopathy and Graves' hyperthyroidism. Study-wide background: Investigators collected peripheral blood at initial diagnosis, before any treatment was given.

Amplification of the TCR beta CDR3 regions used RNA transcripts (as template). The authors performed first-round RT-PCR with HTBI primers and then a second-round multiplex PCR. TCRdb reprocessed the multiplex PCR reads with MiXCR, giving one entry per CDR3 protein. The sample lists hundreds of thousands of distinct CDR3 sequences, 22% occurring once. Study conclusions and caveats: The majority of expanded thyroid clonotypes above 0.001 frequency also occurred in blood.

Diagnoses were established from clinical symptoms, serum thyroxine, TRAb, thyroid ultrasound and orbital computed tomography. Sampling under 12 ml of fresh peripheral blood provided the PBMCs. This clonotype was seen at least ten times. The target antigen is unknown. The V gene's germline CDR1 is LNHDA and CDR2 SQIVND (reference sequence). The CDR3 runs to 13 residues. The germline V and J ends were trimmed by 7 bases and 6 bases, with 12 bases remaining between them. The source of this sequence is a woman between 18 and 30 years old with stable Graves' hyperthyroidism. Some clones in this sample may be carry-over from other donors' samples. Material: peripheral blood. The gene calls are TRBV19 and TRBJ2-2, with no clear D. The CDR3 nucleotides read TGTGCCAGTACTCCCCTCTGGGCCGGGGAGCTGTTTTTT. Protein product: CASTPLWAGELFF.